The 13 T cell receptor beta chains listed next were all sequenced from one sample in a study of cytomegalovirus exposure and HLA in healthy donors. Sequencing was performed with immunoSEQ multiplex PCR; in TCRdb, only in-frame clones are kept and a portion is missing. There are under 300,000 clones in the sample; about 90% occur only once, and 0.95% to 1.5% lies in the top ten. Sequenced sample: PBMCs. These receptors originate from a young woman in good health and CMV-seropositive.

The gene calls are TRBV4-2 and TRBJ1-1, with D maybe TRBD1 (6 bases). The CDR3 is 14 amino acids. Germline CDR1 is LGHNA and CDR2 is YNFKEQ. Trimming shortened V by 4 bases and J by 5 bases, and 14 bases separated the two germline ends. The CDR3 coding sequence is TGTGCCAGCAGCCTCACAGGGACCATGACTGAAGCTTTCTTT. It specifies CASSLTGTMTEAFF.

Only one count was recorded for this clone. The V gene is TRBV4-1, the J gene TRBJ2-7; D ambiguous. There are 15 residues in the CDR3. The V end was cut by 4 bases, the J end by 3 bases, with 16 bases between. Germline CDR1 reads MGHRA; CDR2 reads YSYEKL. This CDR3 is CASSRNDGQIYEQYF. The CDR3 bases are TGCGCCAGCAGCCGCAACGATGGGCAGATCTACGAGCAGTACTTC.

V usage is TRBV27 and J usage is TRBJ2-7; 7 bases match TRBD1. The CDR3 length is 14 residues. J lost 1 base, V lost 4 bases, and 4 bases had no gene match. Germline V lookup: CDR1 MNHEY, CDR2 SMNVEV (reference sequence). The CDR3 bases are TGTGCCAGCAGTTATCGGGACAGTTCCTACGAGCAGTACTTC. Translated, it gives CASSYRDSSYEQYF.

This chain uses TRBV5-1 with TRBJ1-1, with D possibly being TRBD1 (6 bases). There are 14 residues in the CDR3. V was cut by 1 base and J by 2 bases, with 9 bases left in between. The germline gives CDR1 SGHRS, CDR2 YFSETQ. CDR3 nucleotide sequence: TGCGCCAGCAGCTTGTGGGACACCAACACTGAAGCTTTCTTT. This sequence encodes CASSLWDTNTEAFF.

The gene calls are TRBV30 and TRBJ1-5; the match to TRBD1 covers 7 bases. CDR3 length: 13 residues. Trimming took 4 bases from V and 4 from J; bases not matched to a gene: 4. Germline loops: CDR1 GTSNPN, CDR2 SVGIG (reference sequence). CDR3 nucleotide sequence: TGTGCCTGGACAGGGGGGTGGAATCAGCCCCAGCATTTT. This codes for CAWTGGWNQPQHF.

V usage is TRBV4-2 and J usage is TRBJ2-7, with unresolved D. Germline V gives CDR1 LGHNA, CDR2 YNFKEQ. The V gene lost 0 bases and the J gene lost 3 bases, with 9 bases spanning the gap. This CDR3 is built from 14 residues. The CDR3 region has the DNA TGTGCCAGCAGCCAAGAACCGAGACTCTACGAGCAGTACTTC. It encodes CASSQEPRLYEQYF.

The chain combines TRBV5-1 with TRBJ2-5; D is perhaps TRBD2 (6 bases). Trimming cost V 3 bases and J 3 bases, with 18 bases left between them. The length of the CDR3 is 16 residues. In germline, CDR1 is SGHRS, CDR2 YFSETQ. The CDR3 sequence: CASSSNSGTKKETQYF. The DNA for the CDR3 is TGCGCCAGCAGCTCAAATAGCGGTACAAAGAAAGAGACCCAGTACTTC.

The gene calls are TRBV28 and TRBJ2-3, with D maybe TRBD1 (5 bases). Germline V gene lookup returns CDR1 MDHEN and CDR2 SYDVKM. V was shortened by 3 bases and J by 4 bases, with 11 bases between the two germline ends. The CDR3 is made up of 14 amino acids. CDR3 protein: CASSFQGWADTQYF. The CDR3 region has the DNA TGTGCCAGCAGTTTTCAGGGTTGGGCAGATACGCAGTATTTT.

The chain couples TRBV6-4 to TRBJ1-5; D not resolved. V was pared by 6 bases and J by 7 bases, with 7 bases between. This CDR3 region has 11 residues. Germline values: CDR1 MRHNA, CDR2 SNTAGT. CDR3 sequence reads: CASSQQQPQHF. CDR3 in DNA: TGTGCCAGCAGCCAACAACAGCCCCAGCATTTT.

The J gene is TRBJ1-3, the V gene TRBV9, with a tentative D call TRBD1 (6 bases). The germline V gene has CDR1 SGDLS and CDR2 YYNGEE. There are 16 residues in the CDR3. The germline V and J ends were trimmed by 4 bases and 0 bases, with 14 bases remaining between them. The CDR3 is CASSTRDTSSGNTIYF. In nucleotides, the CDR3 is TGTGCCAGCAGCACCCGGGACACATCCTCTGGAAACACCATATATTTT.

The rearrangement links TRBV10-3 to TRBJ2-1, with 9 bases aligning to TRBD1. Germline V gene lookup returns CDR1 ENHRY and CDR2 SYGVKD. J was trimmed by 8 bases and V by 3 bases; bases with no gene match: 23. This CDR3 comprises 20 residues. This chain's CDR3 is CAISEYDVEAPGTGIDEQFF. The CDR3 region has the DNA TGTGCCATCAGTGAATATGACGTAGAAGCCCCGGGGACAGGGATCGATGAGCAGTTCTTC.

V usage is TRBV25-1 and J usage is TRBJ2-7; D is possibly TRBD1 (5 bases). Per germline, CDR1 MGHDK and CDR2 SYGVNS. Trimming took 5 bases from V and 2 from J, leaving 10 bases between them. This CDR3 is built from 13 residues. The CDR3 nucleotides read TGTGCCAGCAGTCTACAGGCAGCCTACGAGCAGTACTTC. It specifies CASSLQAAYEQYF.

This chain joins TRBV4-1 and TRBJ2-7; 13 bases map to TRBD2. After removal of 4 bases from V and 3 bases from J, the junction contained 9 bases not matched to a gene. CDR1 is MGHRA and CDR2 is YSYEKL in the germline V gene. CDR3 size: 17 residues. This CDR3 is CASSPLGLAGKYYEQYF. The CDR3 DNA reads TGCGCCAGCAGCCCCCTGGGACTAGCGGGAAAATACTACGAGCAGTACTTC.